One sample yielded the 8 T cell receptor beta chains listed below, sequenced in a study of T cells in Graves' hyperthyroidism and ophthalmopathy. TCR beta CDR3 regions were amplified from RNA. First-round RT-PCR with HTBI primers amplified the TCR CDR3 region. MiXCR, applied by TCRdb to the multiplex PCR reads, yields one record per CDR3 protein. The sample lists hundreds of thousands of distinct CDR3 sequences, approximately 25% seen once, with approximately 35% in the top ten. Sequenced sample: blood. The receptors were gathered from a woman aged 40 to 50 with Graves' ophthalmopathy.

This clonotype was detected many times. The V gene is TRBV29-1, the J gene TRBJ1-2; TRBD1 might be the D (5 bases). The CDR3 is 13 amino acids. Deletions cut 3 bases from V and 4 bases from J, with 12 bases between. Per the germline V gene, CDR1 is SQVTM and CDR2 is ANQGSEA. CDR3 sequence: CSVDGGMGYGYTF. CDR3 coding DNA: TGCAGCGTTGATGGGGGGATGGGCTATGGCTACACCTTC.

For this clonotype: One end of the junction does not line up with germline, which may come from a read error. The chain employs TRBV3-1 and TRBJ2-7; a weak D match, TRBD1 (6 bases). This CDR3 is 14 amino acids long. Germline CDR1 LGHDT, CDR2 YNNKEL (reference sequence). CDR3 in DNA: TGTGCCAGCAGGCAAGCCGGGACAAGCTACGAGCAGTACTTC. Translation gives CASRQAGTSYEQYF.

This clonotype was found many times. This chain uses TRBV28 with TRBJ2-7; perhaps TRBD1 as D (6 bases). Germline-derived CDR1 and CDR2 are MDHEN and SYDVKM. The germline V and J ends were trimmed by 6 bases and 2 bases, with 14 bases remaining between them. The CDR3 covers 14 residues. Here the CDR3 reads CASSRTVSTYEQYF. DNA for the CDR3: TGTGCCAGCAGCAGGACAGTTTCTACCTACGAGCAGTACTTC.

This clonotype was seen ten or more times. This rearrangement joins TRBV20-1 to TRBJ1-2, with D possibly being TRBD1 (5 bases). Germline CDR1 reads DFQATT; CDR2 reads SNEGSKA (reference sequence). V lost 6 bases, J lost 2 bases, and 13 bases lay in between. There are 13 residues in the CDR3. Here the CDR3 DNA reads TGCAGTGCGTCGGGACTGCGGAACTATGGCTACACCTTC. It is translated as CSASGLRNYGYTF.

The chain links TRBV6-5 to TRBJ2-7; D is undetermined. The germline V and J ends were trimmed by 2 bases and 6 bases, with 11 bases remaining between them. The CDR3 sequence is 13 residues long. Germline CDR1 and CDR2: MNHEY and SVGAGI. The CDR3 bases are TGTGCCAGCAGTTACAGCCGTACCGGCGAGCAGTACTTC. It is translated as CASSYSRTGEQYF.

The J gene is TRBJ2-1, the V gene TRBV7-3; 9 bases fit TRBD1. The CDR3 has 15 residues. Looked up from germline, CDR1 is SGHTA and CDR2 is FQGTGA. V shed 5 bases and J 5 bases; nucleotides not matched to a gene: 7. CDR3 region: CASSPDRGRHNEQFF. CDR3 in DNA: TGTGCCAGCAGCCCAGACAGGGGGAGGCACAATGAGCAGTTCTTC.

In regard to this clonotype: A much larger clone lies one base from this, so it may be a read error. V gene TRBV5-1 combines with J gene TRBJ2-5; 7 nucleotides agree with TRBD2. CDR1 SGHRS and CDR2 YFSETQ come from the germline V gene. The CDR3 contains 15 residues. CDR3 sequence (DNA): TGCGCCAGCAGCGACCATGGACTAGGGTTGGAGACCCTGTACTTC. Encoded protein: CASSDHGLGLETLYF.

This clonotype showed up many times. The V gene is TRBV20-1, the J gene TRBJ1-5; D is undetermined. Germline CDR1 is DFQATT and CDR2 is SNEGSKA (reference sequence). The CDR3 spans 15 residues. V was trimmed by 6 bases and J by 2 bases, leaving 17 bases between them. The CDR3: CSASLHSLGNQPQHF. CDR3 in DNA: TGCAGTGCCTCCCTCCACAGTTTAGGCAATCAGCCCCAGCATTTT.